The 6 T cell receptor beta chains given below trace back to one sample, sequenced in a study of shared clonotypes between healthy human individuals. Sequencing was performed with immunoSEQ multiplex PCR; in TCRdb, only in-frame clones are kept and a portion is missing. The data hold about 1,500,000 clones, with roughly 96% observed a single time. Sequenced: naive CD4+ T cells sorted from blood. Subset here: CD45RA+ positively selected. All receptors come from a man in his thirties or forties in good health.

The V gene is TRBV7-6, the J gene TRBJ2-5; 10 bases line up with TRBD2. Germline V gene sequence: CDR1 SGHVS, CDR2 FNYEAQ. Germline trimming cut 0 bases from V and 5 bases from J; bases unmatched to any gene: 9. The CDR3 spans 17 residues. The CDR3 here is CASSLALSGRAQETQYF. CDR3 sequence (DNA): TGTGCCAGCAGCTTAGCGCTAAGCGGGAGGGCCCAGGAGACCCAGTACTTC.

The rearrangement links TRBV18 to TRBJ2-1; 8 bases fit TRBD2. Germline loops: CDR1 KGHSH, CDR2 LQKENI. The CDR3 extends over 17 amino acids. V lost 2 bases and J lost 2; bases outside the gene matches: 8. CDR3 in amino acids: CASSPSSLAGPYNEQFF. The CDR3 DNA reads TGTGCCAGCTCACCAAGTTCCCTAGCGGGCCCCTACAATGAGCAGTTCTTC.

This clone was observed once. CDR3 region: CASSRDTTFYEQYF. CDR3 nucleotide sequence: TGCGCCAGCTCCAGGGACACGACTTTCTACGAGCAGTACTTC. The rearrangement uses TRBV10-1 and TRBJ2-7; possibly TRBD1 for D (6 bases). V lost 8 bases and J 3 bases, leaving 17 bases between the germline ends. Per germline, CDR1 WNHNN and CDR2 SYGVQD (reference sequence). This CDR3 spans 14 amino acids.

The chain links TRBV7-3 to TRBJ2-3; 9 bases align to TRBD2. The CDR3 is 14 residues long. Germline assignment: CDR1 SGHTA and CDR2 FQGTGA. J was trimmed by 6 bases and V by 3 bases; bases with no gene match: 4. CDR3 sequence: CASSFAGGYDTQYF. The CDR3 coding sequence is TGTGCCAGCAGCTTTGCGGGAGGGTACGATACGCAGTATTTT.

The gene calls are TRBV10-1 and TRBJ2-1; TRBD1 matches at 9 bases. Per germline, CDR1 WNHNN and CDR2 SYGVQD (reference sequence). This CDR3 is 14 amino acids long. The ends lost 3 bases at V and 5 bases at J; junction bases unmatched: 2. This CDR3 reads CASSDRTGDNEQFF. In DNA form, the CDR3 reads TGCGCCAGCAGTGATAGGACAGGGGACAATGAGCAGTTCTTC.

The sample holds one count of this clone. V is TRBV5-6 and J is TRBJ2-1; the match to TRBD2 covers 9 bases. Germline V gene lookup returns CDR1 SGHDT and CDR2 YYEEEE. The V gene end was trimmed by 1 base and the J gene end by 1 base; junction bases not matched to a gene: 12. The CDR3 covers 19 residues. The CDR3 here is CASSLRSSGISPSYNEQFF. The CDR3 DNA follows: TGTGCCAGCAGCTTGAGGTCTAGCGGGATTTCCCCATCCTACAATGAGCAGTTCTTC.